The 17 T cell receptor beta chains in this list originate from one sample, sequenced in a study of quantifying T cell responses using KT2 cells. Study details: Reverse transcription used primers in the TCR alpha and beta constant regions.

A single-stranded UMI oligo with SP2 sequence was ligated to cDNA 3' ends. The first PCR ran 4 to 5 cycles with an equimolar RC1.1 and RC1.2 beta primer mix. TCRdb reanalysed the UMI-ligation and nested PCR reads using MiXCR and keeps one entry per CDR3 protein. This sample has 40,000 to 55,000 distinct CDR3 sequences; 11% occur once, and the top ten carry 10%. The specimen was PBMCs spiked with cells of the T cell clone KT2. The receptors derive from a human donor.

This clonotype was detected only a few times. The chain employs TRBV5-5 and TRBJ2-6; D ambiguous. CDR3 size: 18 residues. Germline V gene lookup returns CDR1 SGHKS and CDR2 YYEKEE (reference sequence). Trimming took off 0 bases at V and 0 bases at J, with 13 bases between the two ends. CDR3 DNA: TGTGCCAGCAGCTTGGTAGACGGCAGGTTCTCTGGGGCCAACGTCCTGACTTTC. It yields the protein CASSLVDGRFSGANVLTF. Full variable domain (missing parts from reference TRBV5-5 and TRBJ2-6): DAGVTQSPTHLIKTRGQQVTLRCSPISGHKSVSWYQQVLGQGPQFIFQYYEKEERGRGNFPDRFSARQFPNYSSELNVNALLLGDSALYLCASSLVDGRFSGANVLTFGAGSRLTVL.

This clonotype has more than one count but fewer than ten. This CDR3 reads CASSYSGGAGNTIYF. The CDR3 bases are TGTGCCAGCAGTTACTCCGGGGGCGCTGGAAACACCATATATTTT. The chain carries TRBV6-6 and TRBJ1-3; a possible D gene is TRBD1 (6 bases). The V end was cut by 0 bases, the J end by 2 bases, with 8 bases between. There are 15 residues in the CDR3. The V gene's germline CDR1 is MNHNY and CDR2 SVGAGI (reference sequence).

In its sample, this clonotype was seen many times. The chain couples TRBV4-3 to TRBJ2-7, with D perhaps matching TRBD2 (6 bases). Germline-derived CDR1 and CDR2 are LGHNA and YSLEER. Trimming cost V 1 base and J 5 bases, with 12 bases left between them. This CDR3 is 14 amino acids long. The CDR3 DNA is TGCGCCAGCAGCCAAGTCGGCGGGGTAGACGAGCAGTACTTC. Translated, it gives CASSQVGGVDEQYF.

The chain links TRBV21-1 to TRBJ2-1; TRBD1, the table's D call, lacks a check against the DNA. TRBV21-1 is an annotated pseudogene. This CDR3 has 13 residues. The CDR3 coding sequence is TGTGCCAGCAGCAAAGGTACCGGGGATGAGCAGTTCTTC. This encodes CASSKGTGDEQFF.

Only a few counts were recorded for this clonotype. The chain has TRBV2 and TRBJ2-7; TRBD2 matches at 7 bases. The length of the CDR3 is 15 residues. V gave up 6 bases and J gave up 3 bases; unmatched junction bases: 11. CDR1 is SNHLY, CDR2 FYNNEI, per germline. This chain's CDR3 is CASSQRTRALYEQYF. Written as DNA, the CDR3 is TGTGCCAGCAGCCAACGGACTAGAGCCCTCTACGAGCAGTACTTC.

This clonotype was detected many times. V is TRBV5-1 and J is TRBJ2-7; a possible D gene is TRBD1 (5 bases). The CDR3 contains 14 residues. Trimming stripped 0 bases from V and 1 base from J, with 8 bases between. Germline assignment: CDR1 SGHRS and CDR2 YFSETQ. CDR3 sequence reads: CASSLAPGSYEQYF. In DNA, the CDR3 is TGCGCCAGCAGCTTGGCCCCAGGGTCCTACGAGCAGTACTTC.

Many counts were recorded for this clonotype. The gene calls are TRBV12-3 or TRBV12-4 and TRBJ2-1; 8 bases line up with TRBD1. The CDR3 is made up of 18 amino acids. V was pared by 2 bases and J by 4 bases, with 13 bases of the junction left unmatched. The CDR3 DNA reads as TGTGCCAGCAGTTTATTCTCGCTGGGACAGGCCGGATACAATGAGCAGTTCTTC. This codes for CASSLFSLGQAGYNEQFF.

The gene calls are TRBV6-2 or TRBV6-3 and TRBJ2-1; D perhaps matches TRBD2 (5 bases). The CDR3 is made up of 15 amino acids. Germline V gene data show CDR1 as MNHEY and CDR2 as SVGEGT. The V end lost 8 bases, the J end lost 0 bases, and 14 bases lay between the germline ends. The CDR3, as DNA: TGTGCCAGCGGCCGGACTTTCAGCTCCTACAATGAGCAGTTCTTC. This encodes CASGRTFSSYNEQFF.

This clonotype was observed a handful of times. The chain combines TRBV6-2 or TRBV6-3 with TRBJ2-3, with a tentative D call TRBD2 (6 bases). This CDR3 is built from 15 residues. V lost 1 base and J lost 2, with 10 bases in between. Germline V CDR1 and CDR2: MNHEY, SVGEGT. CDR3 coding DNA: TGTGCCAGCAGTTACTTGGGACTTAACACAGATACGCAGTATTTT. This encodes CASSYLGLNTDTQYF.

CDR3 loop: CASTGRGHMNTEAFF. CDR3 bases: TGTGCCAGCACAGGTCGCGGACACATGAACACTGAAGCTTTCTTT. The chain uses TRBV13 and TRBJ1-1; a possible D gene is TRBD1 (5 bases). The CDR3 runs to 15 residues. Germline V gene data show CDR1 as PRHDT and CDR2 as FYEKMQ (reference sequence). Trimming stripped 7 bases from V and 0 bases from J, with 15 bases between.

This chain uses TRBV9 with TRBJ2-4; D gene unclear. The CDR3 length is 18 residues. Germline V CDR1 and CDR2: SGDLS, YYNGEE. V was shortened by 0 bases and J by 3 bases, with 19 bases between the two germline ends. As DNA, the CDR3 is TGTGCCAGCAGCGTAGAAGATTCGGGTTCCTTGGGCAAAAACATTCAGTACTTC. As protein: CASSVEDSGSLGKNIQYF.

The chain carries TRBV11-2 and TRBJ2-3; 10 nucleotides line up with TRBD1. CDR1 and CDR2 (germline): SGHAT, FQNNGV. V shed 0 bases and J 5 bases; nucleotides not matched to a gene: 8. The CDR3 loop spans 17 amino acids. The chain's CDR3 is CASSLDSRQGAGDTQYF. Here the CDR3 DNA reads TGTGCCAGCAGCTTAGACTCCCGACAGGGGGCAGGAGATACGCAGTATTTT.

The sample holds many counts of this clonotype. The chain couples TRBV6-5 to TRBJ2-1; D uncertain. The CDR3 is 14 residues long. The V and J ends lost 3 bases and 4 bases respectively, with 10 bases between them. Per the germline V gene, CDR1 is MNHEY and CDR2 is SVGAGI. The CDR3 nucleotides are TGTGCCAGCAGTTATGTACGAGCTTACAATGAGCAGTTCTTC. As protein: CASSYVRAYNEQFF.

This clonotype was seen a handful of times. The V gene is TRBV18, the J gene TRBJ1-1; D ambiguous. This CDR3 spans 13 amino acids. Trimming took off 2 bases at V and 4 bases at J, with 8 bases between the two ends. Germline assignment: CDR1 KGHSH and CDR2 LQKENI. The CDR3 DNA follows: TGTGCCAGCTCACCAGCCGCGACCACTGAAGCTTTCTTT. Protein product: CASSPAATTEAFF.

The chain recombines TRBV6-5 with TRBJ2-7; no firm D call. Trimming shortened V by 5 bases and J by 1 base, and 15 bases separated the two germline ends. The CDR3 is 15 residues long. Looked up from germline, CDR1 is MNHEY and CDR2 is SVGAGI. The CDR3 is CASSATPRSSYEQYF. CDR3 sequence (DNA): TGTGCCAGCAGTGCTACCCCCAGGAGTTCCTACGAGCAGTACTTC.

The chain has TRBV7-8 and TRBJ1-5; 7 bases match TRBD1. Germline assignment: CDR1 SGHVS and CDR2 FQNEAQ. The CDR3 sequence is 16 residues long. V dropped 0 bases and J dropped 6; count of bases not matched to a gene: 8. The CDR3 region has the DNA TGTGCCAGCAGCTTAGCGAGGGTCAGGGGGATTCAGCCCCAGCATTTT. Protein product: CASSLARVRGIQPQHF. The whole variable domain, remainder taken from reference TRBV7-8 and TRBJ1-5, is GAGVSQSPRYKVAKRGQDVALRCDPISGHVSLFWYQQALGQGPEFLTYFQNEAQLDKSGLPSDRFFAERPEGSVSTLKIQRTQQEDSAVYLCASSLARVRGIQPQHFGDGTRLSIL.

This clonotype was detected a few times. This chain uses TRBV7-9 with TRBJ2-1; TRBD2 matches 12 bases. Germline CDR1 reads SEHNR; CDR2 reads FQNEAQ (reference sequence). V gave up 5 bases and J gave up 5 bases; unmatched junction bases: 4. The CDR3 totals 15 residues. CDR3 amino acids: CASSPTSGGNNEQFF. DNA of the CDR3: TGTGCCAGCAGCCCGACTAGCGGGGGAAACAATGAGCAGTTCTTC.